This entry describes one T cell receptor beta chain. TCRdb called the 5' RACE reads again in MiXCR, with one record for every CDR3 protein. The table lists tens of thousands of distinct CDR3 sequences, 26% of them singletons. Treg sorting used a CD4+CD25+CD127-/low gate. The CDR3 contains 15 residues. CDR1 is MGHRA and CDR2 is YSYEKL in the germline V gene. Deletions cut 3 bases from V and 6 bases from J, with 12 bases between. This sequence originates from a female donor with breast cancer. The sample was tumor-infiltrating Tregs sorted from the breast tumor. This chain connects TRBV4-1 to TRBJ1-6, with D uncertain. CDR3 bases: TGCGCCAGCAGCCAGTCGGAACAAGCTAATTCACCCCTCCACTTT. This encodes CASSQSEQANSPLHF.